The rows below give T cell receptor beta chains drawn from one sample of a study of response to subunit inactivated influenza vaccine. TCRdb recomputed calls from the RT-PCR reads with MiXCR, one row per CDR3 protein. Altogether around 470,000 distinct CDR3 sequences are present, approximately 7.7% being singletons, with the ten largest covering around 14%. Source: PBMCs from blood, taken around 2 years after vaccination. The receptors were sampled from a man between 50 and 69 years old who received an inactivated influenza vaccine. CDR3s include the opening cysteine and the closing phenylalanine or tryptophan. Fields, in order: clone size, V gene, D gene, CDR3 length, J gene, CDR3 protein, CDR3 DNA. A D gene is named only where the DNA matches it firmly. Clone sizes are given selectively: once, few, many, or a class where the clone is expanded.

few	TRBV11-2	-	13	TRBJ1-2	CASSERVGYGYTF	TGTGCCAGCAGCGAGAGGGTCGGCTATGGCTACACCTTC
-	TRBV18	-	15	TRBJ2-2	CASFNIITNTGELFF	TGTGCCAGCTTTAACATCATCACGAACACCGGGGAGCTGTTTTTT
many	TRBV6-1	TRBD1	15	TRBJ1-6	CASTRDRVRNSPLHF	TGTGCCAGCACCCGGGACAGGGTACGGAATTCACCCCTCCACTTT
few	TRBV7-2	TRBD1	17	TRBJ2-7	CASSLRGTGGAGNEQYF	TGTGCCAGCAGTTTACGAGGGACAGGGGGCGCTGGGAACGAGCAGTACTTC
few	TRBV27	-	15	TRBJ2-1	CASSFLGIGVNEQFF	TGTGCCAGCAGTTTTTTGGGTATCGGGGTCAATGAGCAGTTCTTC
few	TRBV7-9	-	15	TRBJ2-5	CASSLAEVVEETQYF	TGTGCCAGCAGCTTAGCTGAGGTCGTGGAAGAGACCCAGTACTTC
few	TRBV3-1	TRBD1	14	TRBJ2-7	CASSPDRDVNEQYF	TGTGCCAGCAGCCCCGACAGGGATGTCAACGAGCAGTACTTC
many	TRBV20-1	-	13	TRBJ2-3	CSALTTGPDTQYF	TGCAGTGCTCTCACTACCGGGCCTGATACGCAGTATTTT
-	TRBV6-5	TRBD1	16	TRBJ2-7	CASSYGVGQGVGEQYF	TGTGCCAGCAGTTACGGTGTAGGACAGGGGGTGGGAGAGCAGTACTTC
-	TRBV20-1	TRBD1	13	TRBJ1-2	CSAQITGGGGYTF	TGCAGTGCCCAAATAACAGGGGGCGGGGGCTACACCTTC
few	TRBV20-1	-	15	TRBJ2-3	CSARSGSTSTDTQYF	TGCAGTGCTCGCAGCGGGTCGACTAGCACAGATACGCAGTATTTT
few	TRBV7-9	TRBD1	15	TRBJ2-7	CASSLVRGTAYEQYF	TGTGCCAGCAGCTTAGTTCGTGGGACAGCCTACGAGCAGTACTTC
many	TRBV20-1	TRBD2	16	TRBJ2-5	CSALRLAGGGQETQYF	TGCAGTGCACTTCGACTAGCGGGAGGGGGACAAGAGACCCAGTACTTC
few	TRBV20-1	-	12	TRBJ2-5	CSARTYQETQYF	TGCAGTGCTAGAACATATCAAGAGACCCAGTACTTC
many	TRBV6-2/TRBV6-3	-	15	TRBJ2-5	CASSPQGRIQETQYF	TGTGCCAGCAGCCCACAAGGGCGAATCCAAGAGACCCAGTACTTC
-	TRBV19	-	14	TRBJ2-3	CASSMGQNTDTQYF	TGTGCCAGTAGTATGGGTCAGAACACAGATACGCAGTATTTT
-	TRBV18	-	13	TRBJ1-2	CASSPQPRDGYTF	TGTGCCAGCTCACCACAGCCCCGGGATGGCTACACCTTC
many	TRBV12-3/TRBV12-4	-	11	TRBJ2-2	CASSYTGELFF	TGTGCCAGCAGTTACACCGGGGAGCTGTTTTTT
few	TRBV7-9	TRBD2	12	TRBJ2-1	CASSLSGGPQFF	TGTGCCAGCAGCTTATCGGGGGGACCGCAGTTCTTC
many	TRBV19	TRBD1	14	TRBJ2-5	CASSSGTGVATQYF	TGTGCCAGTAGTTCCGGGACAGGGGTTGCGACCCAGTACTTC
many	TRBV5-5	TRBD2	13	TRBJ2-7	CASRGLAGYEQYF	TGTGCCAGCAGGGGACTAGCGGGGTACGAGCAGTACTTC
many	TRBV11-2	TRBD1	16	TRBJ2-5	CASSYRQGAIQETQYF	TGTGCCAGCAGCTACCGACAGGGAGCCATCCAAGAGACCCAGTACTTC
-	TRBV29-1	TRBD1	15	TRBJ2-4	CSVDPGQGSKNIQYF	TGCAGCGTTGACCCGGGACAGGGATCCAAAAACATTCAGTACTTC
-	TRBV12-3/TRBV12-4	-	15	TRBJ1-5	CASSGPAGGGQPQHF	TGTGCCAGCAGTGGCCCCGCGGGGGGGGGTCAGCCCCAGCATTTT
-	TRBV10-3	-	12	TRBJ1-2	CAISAENYGYTF	TGTGCCATCAGTGCAGAGAACTATGGCTACACCTTC
-	TRBV20-1	-	13	TRBJ1-2	CSAREGGMVGYTF	TGCAGTGCTAGAGAGGGGGGGATGGTAGGCTACACCTTC
-	TRBV9	TRBD2	15	TRBJ2-7	CASSVETSGFHEQYF	TGTGCCAGCAGCGTAGAAACTAGCGGGTTCCACGAGCAGTACTTC
few	TRBV12-5	-	13	TRBJ2-2	CASVSENTGELFF	TGTGCTAGTGTGTCAGAGAACACCGGGGAGCTGTTTTTT
-	TRBV6-2/TRBV6-3	TRBD1	15	TRBJ2-2	CASSYPGTVTGELFF	TGTGCCAGCAGTTACCCCGGGACAGTGACCGGGGAGCTGTTTTTT
few	TRBV4-3	TRBD2	17	TRBJ2-1	CASSQDLLAGPYNEQFF	TGCGCCAGCAGCCAAGACCTACTAGCGGGGCCCTACAATGAGCAGTTCTTC
few	TRBV7-2	-	13	TRBJ2-1	CASSAYSYNEQFF	TGTGCCAGCAGTGCTTATTCCTACAATGAGCAGTTCTTC
-	TRBV6-2/TRBV6-3	-	14	TRBJ1-4	CASSYSAQGAKLFF	TGTGCCAGCAGTTACTCCGCCCAGGGAGCAAAACTGTTTTTT
-	TRBV20-1	-	17	TRBJ2-7	CSARALVGLGPGYEQYF	TGCAGTGCTAGAGCCCTCGTTGGTTTAGGCCCCGGCTACGAGCAGTACTTC
-	TRBV9	-	13	TRBJ2-5	CASSGQESETQYF	TGTGCCAGCAGCGGGCAGGAATCAGAGACCCAGTACTTC
-	TRBV6-2/TRBV6-3	TRBD1	16	TRBJ2-2	CASSYATGVNTGELFF	TGTGCCAGCAGTTACGCTACAGGGGTAAACACCGGGGAGCTGTTTTTT
-	TRBV12-3/TRBV12-4	-	15	TRBJ2-7	CASSLASGNSYEQYF	TGTGCCAGCAGTTTAGCTTCGGGGAACTCCTACGAGCAGTACTTC
few	TRBV7-9	-	12	TRBJ2-7	CASSLSRNEQYF	TGTGCCAGCAGCTTAAGTCGGAACGAGCAGTACTTC
-	TRBV10-3	TRBD2	16	TRBJ2-3	CAIRDSSGRGTDTQYF	TGTGCCATCAGAGACAGCAGCGGGAGAGGGACAGATACGCAGTATTTT
-	TRBV7-6	-	15	TRBJ2-3	CASSSDRGVLDTQYF	TGTGCCAGCAGCTCCGATCGAGGGGTGTTAGATACGCAGTATTTT
few	TRBV18	-	14	TRBJ2-2	CASSFNSGTGELFF	TGTGCCAGCTCATTCAACTCAGGAACCGGGGAGCTGTTTTTT
many	TRBV20-1	TRBD1	13	TRBJ1-5	CSARQGGNQPQHF	TGCAGTGCTAGGCAGGGGGGGAATCAGCCCCAGCATTTT
few	TRBV20-1	-	15	TRBJ2-7	CSAKDHVGKLTEQYF	TGCAGTGCTAAGGATCACGTCGGGAAGTTAACCGAGCAGTACTTC
-	TRBV24-1	-	17	TRBJ2-2	CATSELKVGVTTGELFF	TGTGCCACCAGTGAACTTAAAGTGGGAGTTACCACCGGGGAGCTGTTTTTT
few	TRBV10-3	TRBD1	13	TRBJ2-7	CAIGQAISYEQYF	TGTGCCATCGGACAGGCCATCTCCTACGAGCAGTACTTC
few	TRBV28	TRBD1	15	TRBJ2-7	CASTFRETGGYEQYF	TGTGCCAGCACCTTTAGGGAGACAGGGGGGTACGAGCAGTACTTC
-	TRBV6-1	-	13	TRBJ1-2	CASGDPGSYGYTF	TGTGCCAGCGGGGACCCAGGGAGCTATGGCTACACCTTC
few	TRBV28	-	13	TRBJ2-1	CASSSEGQNEQFF	TGTGCCAGCAGTTCGGAGGGCCAGAATGAGCAGTTCTTC
many	TRBV5-1	TRBD2	17	TRBJ2-2	CASSLDRLAGPTGELFF	TGCGCCAGCAGTCTAGACCGACTAGCGGGACCGACCGGGGAGCTGTTTTTT
few	TRBV2	-	14	TRBJ2-7	CASSPFPGSYEQYF	TGTGCCAGCAGTCCCTTTCCCGGTTCCTACGAGCAGTACTTC
many	TRBV4-1	TRBD1	17	TRBJ1-6	CASSRGQASSYNSPLHF	TGCGCCAGCAGCCGAGGACAGGCAAGCTCCTATAATTCACCCCTCCACTTT